This T cell receptor beta chain was obtained from a study of blood T cells in healthy people across ages. Then a second PCR, running roughly 7 to 11 cycles, was carried out with a sample-barcoded 5' primer and a J-beta primer mix. A 12-random-nucleotide template-switch adaptor tagged each cDNA molecule. MiXCR, applied by TCRdb to the 5' RACE reads, yields one record per CDR3 protein. Of over 1.5 million distinct CDR3 sequences in the sample, around 50% are singletons; the top ten hold 2.1%. CDR3 length equals 12 residues. Germline V gene data show CDR1 as SGDLS and CDR2 as YYNGEE. V lost 1 base and J 9 bases, leaving 9 bases between the germline ends. The amount of total RNA extracted per sample was at least 5 micrograms.

Sequenced material: blood. This clonotype was obtained from a woman in her forties in good health. The chain uses TRBV9 and TRBJ2-3, with D possibly being TRBD2 (5 bases). CDR3 residues: CASSVRWETQYF. In nucleotides, the CDR3 is TGTGCCAGCAGCGTACGGTGGGAGACGCAGTATTTT.